The next 23 T cell receptor beta chains were all read from a single sample in a study of T cells in narcolepsy. Libraries were prepared by immunoSEQ multiplex PCR; TCRdb keeps only in-frame clonotypes and omits some of them. The sample includes under 35,000 clones, around 83% of them seen just once. What was sequenced was CD45RA- memory CD4+ T cells from PBMCs. The receptors stem from a human donor with narcolepsy.

The rearrangement links TRBV2 to TRBJ1-5; a possible D gene is TRBD1 (5 bases). The CDR3 has 17 amino acids. The V and J ends lost 3 bases and 1 base respectively, with 16 bases between them. The germline V gene has CDR1 SNHLY and CDR2 FYNNEI. The CDR3 here is CASSDFQGFYSNQPQHF. The CDR3 coding sequence is TGTGCCAGCAGTGATTTCCAGGGATTCTACAGCAATCAGCCCCAGCATTTT. Variable domain in full (rest from reference TRBV2 and TRBJ1-5): EPEVTQTPSHQVTQMGQEVILRCVPISNHLYFYWYRQILGQKVEFLVSFYNNEISEKSEIFDDQFSVERPDGSNFTLKIRSTKLEDSAMYFCASSDFQGFYSNQPQHFGDGTRLSIL.

The chain carries TRBV18 and TRBJ2-5; D unclear. CDR1 and CDR2 from the germline V gene are KGHSH and LQKENI. V was cut by 1 base and J by 0 bases, with 12 bases left in between. The CDR3 is made up of 16 amino acids. CDR3 amino acids: CASSPREARYQETQYF. The DNA of the CDR3 is TGTGCCAGCTCACCACGAGAGGCCAGGTACCAAGAGACCCAGTACTTC.

This chain connects TRBV19 to TRBJ2-4; D not resolved. Germline CDR1 and CDR2: LNHDA and SQIVND (reference sequence). CDR3 length: 13 amino acids. V gave up 1 base and J gave up 5 bases, with 6 bases separating them. The CDR3 loop is CASSIGFQNIQYF. The CDR3 region has the DNA TGTGCCAGTAGTATAGGGTTCCAAAACATTCAGTACTTC.

The CDR3 sequence: CASSEAHESSGNTIYF. Written as DNA, the CDR3 is TGTGCCAGCAGTGAAGCCCACGAGAGCTCTGGAAACACCATATATTTT. The V gene is TRBV6-1, the J gene TRBJ1-3, with no clear D. Trimming left V 0 bases short and J 0 bases short, with 9 bases between. The CDR3 contains 16 residues. CDR1 and CDR2 from the germline V gene are MNHNS and SASEGT.

V usage is TRBV6-1 and J usage is TRBJ1-6, with a possible D match to TRBD1 (6 bases). V shed 7 bases and J shed 7 bases, with 14 bases lying between them. Germline loops: CDR1 MNHNS, CDR2 SASEGT. This CDR3 has 14 residues. DNA of the CDR3: TGTGCCAGCATATTACAGGGTGGGAATTCACCCCTCCACTTT. Protein product: CASILQGGNSPLHF.

The chain recombines TRBV5-1 with TRBJ2-5; D unresolved. Per the germline V gene, CDR1 is SGHRS and CDR2 is YFSETQ. The germline V and J ends were trimmed by 0 bases and 3 bases, with 9 bases remaining between them. This CDR3 is built from 14 residues. The CDR3: CASSLVGSEETQYF. The CDR3 coding sequence is TGCGCCAGCAGCTTGGTCGGGTCTGAAGAGACCCAGTACTTC.

The CDR3 DNA reads TGTGCCAGCAGCCTTGGGACTACTAAAGATACGCAGTATTTT. Translating it yields CASSLGTTKDTQYF. The J gene is TRBJ2-3, the V gene TRBV9; TRBD2 aligns across 7 bases. The CDR3 is 14 residues long. J lost 5 bases, V lost 4 bases, and 7 bases had no gene match. Germline CDR1 reads SGDLS; CDR2 reads YYNGEE.

This sequence joins TRBV2 and TRBJ1-5, with a weak D call TRBD1 (5 bases). The length of the CDR3 is 13 residues. CDR1 is SNHLY and CDR2 is FYNNEI in the germline V gene. Trimming removed 4 bases from V and 8 bases from J, with 12 bases in between. CDR3 residues: CASSAQGREPQHF. In DNA, the CDR3 is TGTGCCAGCAGTGCCCAGGGCCGGGAGCCCCAGCATTTT.

The V gene is TRBV18, the J gene TRBJ1-1; TRBD1 might be the D (6 bases). V dropped 6 bases and J dropped 11 bases, with 16 bases sitting between them. Germline assignment: CDR1 KGHSH and CDR2 LQKENI. The CDR3 runs to 12 residues. The CDR3 region is CASSVQGGRAFF. The CDR3 DNA follows: TGTGCCAGCTCCGTACAGGGCGGGAGGGCTTTCTTT.

The chain employs TRBV6-1 and TRBJ1-6; D might be TRBD1 (6 bases). CDR3 length equals 14 residues. Trimming shortened V by 7 bases and J by 7 bases, and 14 bases separated the two germline ends. CDR1 MNHNS and CDR2 SASEGT come from the germline V gene. CDR3 in DNA: TGTGCCAGCACGTGGGGACAAGGAAATTCACCCCTCCACTTT. Residues: CASTWGQGNSPLHF.

This clone was seen more than once but under ten times. The chain uses TRBV7-3 and TRBJ2-5; no definite D call. CDR3 length: 13 amino acids. V shed 5 bases and J shed 3 bases, with 10 bases lying between them. Germline V lookup: CDR1 SGHTA, CDR2 FQGTGA. As DNA, the CDR3 is TGTGCCAGCAGCCCCGACGGTGAAGAGACCCAGTACTTC. Amino acid sequence: CASSPDGEETQYF.

The rearrangement links TRBV29-1 to TRBJ2-5; no firm D call. Germline assignment: CDR1 SQVTM and CDR2 ANQGSEA. V was shortened by 4 bases and J by 5 bases, with 8 bases between the two germline ends. CDR3 length: 11 amino acids. The CDR3 is CSVGVGETQYF. In DNA form, the CDR3 reads TGCAGCGTTGGGGTGGGGGAGACCCAGTACTTC.

This chain joins TRBV14 and TRBJ1-1, with 12 positions matching TRBD1. The ends lost 6 bases at V and 0 bases at J; junction bases unmatched: 5. CDR1 and CDR2 from the germline V gene are SGHDN and FVKESK. The CDR3 is 16 residues long. The CDR3 here is CASSSRDRGLNTEAFF. The DNA of the CDR3 is TGTGCCAGCAGTTCCCGGGACAGGGGGCTGAACACTGAAGCTTTCTTT.

The gene calls are TRBV7-2 and TRBJ1-1; no firm D call. The germline CDR1 and CDR2 sequences are SGHTA and FQGNSA. The CDR3 runs 13 residues. Trimming pared 2 bases from V and 5 bases from J, leaving 9 bases between. The CDR3 DNA reads TGTGCCAGCAGCTTAAAAGGGCGGACTGAAGCTTTCTTT. Residues: CASSLKGRTEAFF.

The rearrangement joins TRBV4-2 to TRBJ2-3; 7 bases line up with TRBD2. Per the germline V gene, CDR1 is LGHNA and CDR2 is YNFKEQ. Unmatched junction bases numbered 1, after V lost 1 base and J lost 0 bases. The CDR3 runs to 15 residues. The CDR3 DNA sequence: TGTGCCAGCAGCCAAGTACTAGCGAGCACAGATACGCAGTATTTT. This gives the protein CASSQVLASTDTQYF.

The CDR3 nucleotides read TGTGCCATCGGGGAGGCCGGGCCTCAAGAGACCCAGTACTTC. Amino acids: CAIGEAGPQETQYF. V is TRBV10-3 and J is TRBJ2-5; possibly TRBD2 for D (6 bases). Trimming took 8 bases from V and 2 from J, leaving 15 bases between them. The CDR3 covers 14 residues. From germline, CDR1 is ENHRY and CDR2 SYGVKD.

The sample holds a few counts of this clone. V usage is TRBV19 and J usage is TRBJ1-1, with D possibly being TRBD1 (6 bases). Germline V gene lookup returns CDR1 LNHDA and CDR2 SQIVND (reference sequence). V dropped 10 bases and J dropped 5 bases, with 11 bases sitting between them. This CDR3 is 11 amino acids long. In nucleotides, the CDR3 is TGTGCCACACTTAGGGGGACTGAAGCTTTCTTT. It encodes CATLRGTEAFF. The full variable domain, in which reference TRBV19 and TRBJ1-1 provide the parts outside the CDR3, is DGGITQSPKYLFRKEGQNVTLSCEQNLNHDAMYWYRQDPGQGLRLIYYSQIVNDFQKGDIAEGYSVSREKKESFPLTVTSAQKNPTAFYLCATLRGTEAFFGQGTRLTVV.

CDR3 DNA sequence: TGTGCCAGCAGCTTAGTCAGGGCTCAGCCCCAGCATTTT. This codes for CASSLVRAQPQHF. The rearrangement joins TRBV7-2 to TRBJ1-5, with a weak D call TRBD1 (5 bases). With 1 base removed from V and 6 bases from J, the gap between germline ends came to 7 bases. The CDR3 is 13 residues long. Germline V gene lookup returns CDR1 SGHTA and CDR2 FQGNSA.

The chain carries TRBV7-9 and TRBJ2-5, with D hard to call. The CDR3 has 14 amino acids. V lost 5 bases to trimming and J lost 5 bases, with 15 bases between them. Per germline, CDR1 SEHNR and CDR2 FQNEAQ (reference sequence). CDR3 coding DNA: TGTGCCAGCAGCCCCTGGGCCGACTCTGAGACCCAGTACTTC. This encodes CASSPWADSETQYF.

The chain employs TRBV11-1 and TRBJ2-2; D remains ambiguous. From germline, CDR1 is SGHAT and CDR2 FQDESV (reference sequence). The CDR3 sequence is 15 residues long. Trimming removed 6 bases at V and 6 bases at J, with 17 bases between. The CDR3 loop is CASSSELSRAGELFF. The CDR3, as DNA: TGTGCCAGCAGTTCAGAACTCTCCCGAGCCGGGGAGCTGTTTTTT.

The chain links TRBV4-2 to TRBJ2-6; D is ambiguous. V lost 3 bases, J lost 10 bases, and 28 bases lay in between. Germline V lookup: CDR1 LGHNA, CDR2 YNFKEQ. This CDR3 region has 19 residues. CDR3 sequence: CASSQGGRGIGQERNVLTF. DNA for the CDR3: TGTGCCAGCAGCCAGGGCGGACGAGGTATCGGGCAGGAGAGGAACGTCCTGACTTTC.

The chain recombines TRBV10-2 with TRBJ1-5; 8 bases fit TRBD1. The germline gives CDR1 WSHSY, CDR2 SAAADI. Trimming removed 8 bases from V and 5 bases from J; junction bases left unmatched: 14. The CDR3 sequence is 16 residues long. CDR3 DNA: TGCGCCAGCTCATGGGGCGCACAGGGGGGGCATCAGCCCCAGCATTTT. Amino acid sequence: CASSWGAQGGHQPQHF.

This chain joins TRBV16 and TRBJ2-3, with D unclear. The ends were cut back, 4 bases at V and 3 bases at J, with 11 bases in the middle. Germline V gene data show CDR1 as KGHSY and CDR2 as FQNENV. This CDR3 has 14 amino acids. CDR3 loop: CASSPGRNTDTQYF. The CDR3 coding sequence is TGTGCCAGCAGCCCCGGCCGAAATACAGATACGCAGTATTTT.